This T cell receptor beta chain was observed in a study of T cell responses to AZD1222 COVID-19 vaccine (dated by TCRdb to the early 2020s). Study-wide context: Because spike-specific TCR depth and breadth did not differ between the two schedules, AZD1222 recipients who got a second dose at roughly 4 weeks were pooled with those who got a second dose at roughly 12 weeks. TCR sequencing was performed for 230 to 250 trial participants, of whom roughly 200 were given two doses of AZD1222 and around 25 were given two doses of MenACWY control vaccine. Enrollment into the trials was organized by age into subgroups of 18-55, 56-69 and 70-plus years, and those subgroups contained roughly 150, 30 and 60 TCR-sequenced participants, respectively. Results the study describes overall, beyond this receptor: Because no day 14 peak-response samples were available, the repertoires could be characterized only after the peak T cell response. Most participants were white British and females outnumbered males, and the authors suggested that clonal diversity may have been underestimated. Reportedly, almost half of the unique spike-specific TCRs recognized epitopes lying outside the regions that are mutated in the B.1.351 and B.1.1.7 variants. Spike-specific TCR breadth and depth rose significantly after two AZD1222 doses compared with day 0 and with MenACWY recipients. The whole spike protein was spanned by vaccine-associated CD4 TCRs, and dominant responses were seen in regions 160-218 and 743-854. Conclusions about previously exposed vaccinees are limited, since just a handful of AZD1222 recipients were seropositive for SARS-CoV-2 at baseline. The 56-69-year group was small, and its depth increase did not reach significance, likely because of low power.

This clone occurred once. What antigen it recognizes has not been identified. No base quality information exists; no much larger clone differs at one position. The CDR3 regions of human TCRbeta chains were analyzed by immunosequencing. The authors' pipeline ran thus. TCRs in the repertoires were matched against a reference library of SARS-CoV-2-specific TCRs that had been generated with the MIRA antigen-specificity platform. Breadth was defined as the fraction of unique TCRs that were SARS-CoV-2-associated, and depth was defined as the fraction of total T cells that were SARS-CoV-2-associated. Using the MIRA data, every spike-specific TCR was mapped to the spike region that the TCR reacted to and assigned to either a CD4 or a CD8 class. Log10-transformed breadth and depth values were compared by one-way ANOVA with Sidak's multiple comparisons tests. Held by TCRdb, this immuneACCESS table contains in-frame sequences only and omits some clones. Under half of the omission traces to an unresolved V gene where checked; the cause of the rest is unknown. V, J and clone size derive from that table, while D and trimming were established from the DNA sequence. The sample has around 100,000 clones on record, around 90% of them singletons. The ten largest clones capture around 1.7% of the sample.

The sample's time point label, decoded: baseline before first vaccination. Samples from vaccinated people were obtained from the UK trials COV001 and COV002, which included a single-blind randomized controlled phase 2/3 trial of AZD1222 (ChAdOx1 nCoV-19) in healthy adults. For TCRbeta chain sequencing, PBMC samples from trial participants were taken at day 0 and at day 28 after the second dose. Via the germline V gene, CDR1 is MNHNS and CDR2 SASEGT. Germline trimming: 2 bases from V, 7 bases from J; junction bases outside gene matches: 11. The CDR3 contains 16 residues, cysteine and phenylalanine counted. Of the read, only the CDR3 DNA is kept; its 48 bases are in frame from base 1.

This receptor was obtained from an adult in good health. The sample here was peripheral blood, taken on day 0 of AZD1222 vaccination. The sequence links TRBV6-1 to TRBJ2-7, and 10 junctional nucleotides match TRBD2. The CDR3 protein is CASSEWGSSGRSEQYF. The DNA sequence is given as TGTGCCAGCAGTGAATGGGGGTCTAGCGGGAGATCGGAGCAGTACTTC.